These 22 T cell receptor beta chains were sequenced from one sample in a study of blood T cell repertoires in COVID-19. TCRdb keeps only in-frame clones here, not all; method: immunoSEQ multiplex PCR. This table has around 700,000 clones, 85% to 90% appearing once. The sequenced material came from peripheral blood. These receptors all stem from a woman aged 18-35 years with acute or convalescent COVID-19.

The V gene is TRBV2, the J gene TRBJ1-2, with 9 bases fitting TRBD1. The CDR3 loop spans 16 amino acids. V shed 6 bases and J 0 bases; nucleotides not matched to a gene: 8. Germline CDR1 is SNHLY and CDR2 is FYNNEI. CDR3 residues: CASRQGALATNYGYTF. The CDR3 coding sequence is TGTGCCAGCAGACAGGGGGCGTTGGCCACTAACTATGGCTACACCTTC.

This clone appeared a few times. The gene calls are TRBV18 and TRBJ1-6, with D unclear. The CDR3 runs to 17 residues. Trimming took off 1 base at V and 11 bases at J, with 21 bases between the two ends. The germline CDR1 and CDR2 sequences are KGHSH and LQKENI. The CDR3 sequence: CASSPLGSPTEKTPLHF. Here the CDR3 DNA reads TGTGCCAGCTCACCACTAGGATCCCCGACTGAGAAGACACCCCTCCACTTT.

This chain links TRBV6-2 or TRBV6-3 with TRBJ1-1, with D unclear. Germline CDR1 and CDR2: MNHEY and SVGEGT. The V end lost 0 bases, the J end lost 0 bases, and 8 bases lay between the germline ends. CDR3 length: 15 amino acids. The CDR3 DNA sequence: TGTGCCAGCAGTTACTCGAGGCCCCTGAACACTGAAGCTTTCTTT. This encodes CASSYSRPLNTEAFF.

This rearrangement joins TRBV3-1 (or the pseudogene TRBV3-2) to TRBJ2-7, with TRBD1 matching 7 bases. Germline CDR1 reads LGHDT; CDR2 reads YNNKEL (reference sequence). The J segment lost 3 bases and the V segment lost 4 bases, leaving 9 bases of the junction unmatched. The CDR3 totals 15 residues. The DNA of the CDR3 is TGTGCCAGCAGCCCCCCCGGGACAGCGCTCTACGAGCAGTACTTC. As protein: CASSPPGTALYEQYF.

V gene TRBV7-9 combines with J gene TRBJ1-2; TRBD1 aligns across 7 bases. J lost 0 bases, V lost 4 bases, and 5 bases had no gene match. The V gene's germline CDR1 is SEHNR and CDR2 FQNEAQ (reference sequence). This CDR3 has 15 amino acids. In DNA form, the CDR3 reads TGTGCCAGCAGCTCACAGGGGAATTCTAACTATGGCTACACCTTC. The encoded protein is CASSSQGNSNYGYTF.

A note on this clone: Distinct nucleotide sequences in the sample also encode this CDR3. The chain recombines TRBV7-2 with TRBJ2-2; 8 bases are a match to TRBD2. Trimming took 3 bases from V and 6 from J; bases not matched to a gene: 0. CDR1 is SGHTA and CDR2 is FQGNSA in the germline V gene. This CDR3 is 13 amino acids long. Here the CDR3 reads CASSLTSAGELFF. The CDR3 nucleotides read TGTGCCAGCAGCTTGACTAGCGCCGGGGAGCTGTTTTTT.

The chain has TRBV30 and TRBJ2-7; D is possibly TRBD2 (5 bases). Germline V gene sequence: CDR1 GTSNPN, CDR2 SVGIG (reference sequence). The CDR3 loop spans 13 amino acids. The V gene lost 8 bases and the J gene lost 6 bases, with 20 bases spanning the gap. The CDR3 here is CARTDGVRFEQYF. CDR3 DNA sequence: TGTGCCCGCACCGACGGGGTACGTTTCGAGCAGTACTTC.

This chain uses TRBV6-5 with TRBJ2-2; D is possibly TRBD2 (6 bases). V was cut by 9 bases and J by 6 bases, with 14 bases left in between. The CDR3 consists of 13 residues. Germline values: CDR1 MNHEY, CDR2 SVGAGI. In DNA, the CDR3 is TGTGCCAGTCGTTCGGGGGAAGCCGGGGAGCTGTTTTTT. This sequence encodes CASRSGEAGELFF.

This clone occurred once. V gene TRBV6-5 combines with J gene TRBJ1-5, with a weak D call TRBD1 (5 bases). V was clipped by 8 bases and J by 5 bases, with 16 bases between them. The germline V gene has CDR1 MNHEY and CDR2 SVGAGI. This CDR3 has 14 residues. Here the CDR3 DNA reads TGTGCCAGCTCATACGTTCAGGGATATCAGCCCCAGCATTTT. Amino acids: CASSYVQGYQPQHF.

The V call is TRBV6-6, the J call TRBJ2-7; possibly TRBD2 for D (5 bases). This CDR3 is built from 14 residues. Trimming pared 6 bases from V and 7 bases from J, leaving 19 bases between. CDR1 is MNHNY and CDR2 is SVGAGI in the germline V gene (reference sequence). The CDR3, as DNA: TGTGCCAGCAGCCAACAAATGACTACCCGAGAGCAGTACTTC. Its translation is CASSQQMTTREQYF.

The chain combines TRBV5-1 with TRBJ2-5; possibly TRBD1 for D (6 bases). The germline gives CDR1 SGHRS, CDR2 YFSETQ. V lost 2 bases, J lost 5 bases, and 10 bases lay in between. The CDR3 is 13 residues long. CDR3 sequence: CASSLQGWETQYF. CDR3 nucleotide sequence: TGCGCCAGCAGCTTACAGGGATGGGAGACCCAGTACTTC.

The rearrangement uses TRBV21-1 and TRBJ1-5; the table names TRBD1, a call not compared with the DNA. TRBV21-1 is classified as a pseudogene. This CDR3 is 13 amino acids long. The CDR3 DNA sequence: TGTGCCATTACCGGGACAGGAAATCAGCCCCAGCATTTT. Its protein is CAITGTGNQPQHF.

The V call is TRBV21-1, the J call TRBJ1-5; the table names TRBD1, a call not compared with the DNA. TRBV21-1 is a listed pseudogene. The CDR3 runs 15 residues. CDR3 sequence: CASSTWDRAYQPQHF. In nucleotides, the CDR3 is TGTGCCAGCAGCACGTGGGACAGGGCGTATCAGCCCCAGCATTTT.

The chain has TRBV2 and TRBJ1-1, with D perhaps TRBD1 (5 bases). Trimming left V 11 bases short and J 0 bases short, with 10 bases between. The CDR3 totals 12 residues. CDR1 and CDR2 (germline): SNHLY, FYNNEI. The CDR3 is CARGLLNTEAFF. CDR3 sequence (DNA): TGTGCCCGGGGGTTGCTGAACACTGAAGCTTTCTTT.

The genes are TRBV12-5 and TRBJ2-7, with D tentatively TRBD2 (5 bases). V lost 10 bases, J lost 4 bases, and 14 bases lay in between. The CDR3 is 12 amino acids. The germline V gene encodes CDR1 LGHNT and CDR2 FRNRAP. DNA for the CDR3: TGTGCTACCGGAGGATCCTGGTACGAGCAGTACTTC. The encoded protein is CATGGSWYEQYF.

The V and J genes are TRBV27 and TRBJ1-4, with D tentatively TRBD1 (5 bases). Germline V CDR1 and CDR2: MNHEY, SMNVEV (reference sequence). V lost 5 bases to trimming and J lost 3 bases, with 19 bases between them. The CDR3 covers 17 residues. The CDR3 sequence is CASSIYALREPNEKLFF. CDR3 DNA: TGTGCCAGCAGTATATACGCCCTCAGGGAACCTAATGAAAAACTGTTTTTT.

This chain uses TRBV19 with TRBJ1-2; 8 bases line up with TRBD1. Per germline, CDR1 LNHDA and CDR2 SQIVND (reference sequence). This CDR3 is built from 13 residues. The trim removed 10 bases at V and 3 bases at J, leaving 7 bases unmatched. The CDR3 coding sequence is TGTGCCACCTCAGGGGGCGAAGACTATGGCTACACCTTC. Amino acid sequence: CATSGGEDYGYTF.

The count of this clone is one. The chain combines TRBV19 with TRBJ2-7, with TRBD1 matching over 7 bases. This CDR3 is 15 amino acids long. V lost 6 bases and J lost 1; bases outside the gene matches: 9. Germline lookup yields CDR1 LNHDA and CDR2 SQIVND (reference sequence). The CDR3, as DNA: TGTGCCAGTAGCCCGGGACAGTCCCCATCCTACGAGCAGTACTTC. Its protein is CASSPGQSPSYEQYF.

V and J are TRBV5-1 and TRBJ1-2; 11 bases agree with TRBD1. CDR3 size: 14 residues. J gave up 8 bases and V 4 bases, and 7 bases lay outside the gene matches. Germline V gene sequence: CDR1 SGHRS, CDR2 YFSETQ. This chain's CDR3 is CASSPSGQGAGYTF. The CDR3 DNA is TGCGCCAGCAGCCCTTCAGGACAGGGGGCGGGCTACACCTTC.

The chain couples TRBV7-9 to TRBJ1-1; D perhaps matches TRBD1 (5 bases). Trimming left V 1 base short and J 11 bases short, with 11 bases between. CDR1 SEHNR and CDR2 FQNEAQ come from the germline V gene (reference sequence). This CDR3 comprises 12 residues. For the CDR3, the DNA is TGTGCCAGCAGCTTAGGAGGGGAGGGCGCTTTCTTT. It yields the protein CASSLGGEGAFF.

The V gene is TRBV27, the J gene TRBJ2-1; 10 bases fit TRBD2. The ends lost 4 bases at V and 3 bases at J; junction bases unmatched: 3. There are 15 residues in the CDR3. CDR1 is MNHEY, CDR2 SMNVEV, per germline (reference sequence). CDR3 nucleotide sequence: TGTGCCAGCAGTTCGACTAGCGGGTTCTACAATGAGCAGTTCTTC. This codes for CASSSTSGFYNEQFF.

This chain uses TRBV29-1 with TRBJ1-2; 7 nucleotides align to TRBD1. The germline gives CDR1 SQVTM, CDR2 ANQGSEA. After removal of 7 bases from V and 5 bases from J, the junction contained 13 bases not matched to a gene. The CDR3 has 14 residues. CDR3 protein: CSAPDRDEPYGYTF. For the CDR3, the DNA is TGCAGCGCCCCCGACAGGGATGAGCCTTATGGCTACACCTTC. Looking up the rest from reference TRBV29-1 and TRBJ1-2 gives the full variable domain: SAVISQKPSRDICQRGTSLTIQCQVDSQVTMMFWYRQQPGQSLTLIATANQGSEATYESGFVIDKFPISRPNLTFSTLTVSNMSPEDSSIYLCSAPDRDEPYGYTFGSGTRLTVV.